This T cell receptor beta chain was sequenced for a study of cytomegalovirus exposure and HLA in healthy donors. The PCR made use of 60 Vbeta and 13 Jbeta primers. Sequencing was performed with immunoSEQ multiplex PCR; in TCRdb, only in-frame clones are kept and a portion is missing. Among some 120,000 clones listed, nearly 80% were seen once. The CDR3 sequence is 16 residues long. After removal of 3 bases from V and 4 bases from J, the junction contained 6 bases not matched to a gene. Per germline, CDR1 SGHNT and CDR2 YENEEA. The J gene is TRBJ2-1, the V gene TRBV11-3, with 10 bases lining up with TRBD2. Sequenced: PBMCs. The sequence came from a middle-aged woman in good health and CMV-seronegative. CDR3 sequence reads: CASSLKGTSDYNEQFF. CDR3 DNA: TGTGCCAGCAGCTTGAAGGGGACTAGCGATTACAATGAGCAGTTCTTC.